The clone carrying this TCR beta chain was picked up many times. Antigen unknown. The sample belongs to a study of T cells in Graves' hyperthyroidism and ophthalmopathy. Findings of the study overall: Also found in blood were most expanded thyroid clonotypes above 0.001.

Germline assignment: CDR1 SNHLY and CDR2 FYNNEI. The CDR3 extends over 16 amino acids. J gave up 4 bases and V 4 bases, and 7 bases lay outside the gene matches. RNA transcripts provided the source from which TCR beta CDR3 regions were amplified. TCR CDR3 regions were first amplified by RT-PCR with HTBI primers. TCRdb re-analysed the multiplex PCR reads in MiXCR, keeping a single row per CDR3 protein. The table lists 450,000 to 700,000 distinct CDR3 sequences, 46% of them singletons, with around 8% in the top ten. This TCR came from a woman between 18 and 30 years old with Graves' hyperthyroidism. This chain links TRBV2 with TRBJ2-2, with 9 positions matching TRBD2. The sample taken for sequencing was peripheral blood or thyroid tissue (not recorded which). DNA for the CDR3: TGTGCCAGCAGTGGAGTCGCGGGGGGGGTCACCGGGGAGCTGTTTTTT. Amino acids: CASSGVAGGVTGELFF.